The 10 T cell receptor beta chains listed next were all sequenced from one sample in a study of blood T cell repertoires in COVID-19. Libraries were prepared by immunoSEQ multiplex PCR; TCRdb keeps only in-frame clonotypes and omits some of them. This table holds about 210,000 clones, approximately 85% found once. Sequencing was done on a sample of peripheral blood. The receptors derive from a woman between 65 and 79 years old with COVID-19, enrolled during active disease.

The V gene is TRBV6-5, the J gene TRBJ2-3; tentatively, D is TRBD2 (6 bases). Trimming removed 5 bases from V and 2 bases from J, with 14 bases in between. From germline, CDR1 is MNHEY and CDR2 SVGAGI. The CDR3 is 15 amino acids. The DNA for the CDR3 is TGTGCCAGCAGTCCTCGACTAGGGGACACAGATACGCAGTATTTT. Translated: CASSPRLGDTDTQYF.

Only a few counts were recorded for this clone. The genes are TRBV19 and TRBJ1-2; 9 positions agree with TRBD1. The CDR3 contains 17 residues. Germline CDR1 and CDR2: LNHDA and SQIVND (reference sequence). The junction had 12 bases not matched to a gene; V was cut back by 3 bases and J by 4 bases. The CDR3 loop reads CASSIGRAGTGTYGYTF. Here the CDR3 DNA reads TGTGCCAGTAGTATCGGAAGGGCTGGGACAGGGACCTATGGCTACACCTTC. The entire variable domain, with the rest obtained from reference TRBV19 and TRBJ1-2, is as follows: DGGITQSPKYLFRKEGQNVTLSCEQNLNHDAMYWYRQDPGQGLRLIYYSQIVNDFQKGDIAEGYSVSREKKESFPLTVTSAQKNPTAFYLCASSIGRAGTGTYGYTFGSGTRLTVV.

J is TRBJ2-3 and V is TRBV5-1, with TRBD2 identical over 10 bases. CDR1 is SGHRS and CDR2 is YFSETQ in the germline V gene. V shed 4 bases, J shed 6 bases, and the junction held 8 bases outside the gene matches. The CDR3 has 15 amino acids. The CDR3 reads CASSDGSGGADTQYF. The CDR3 DNA reads as TGCGCCAGCAGCGATGGGAGCGGGGGGGCCGATACGCAGTATTTT.

The rearrangement links TRBV7-2 to TRBJ1-2; D call uncertain. Trimming removed 2 bases from V and 6 bases from J, with 13 bases in between. This CDR3 comprises 14 residues. Germline V CDR1 and CDR2: SGHTA, FQGNSA. CDR3 region: CASSLMAARDGYTF. In nucleotides, the CDR3 is TGTGCCAGCAGCTTAATGGCCGCGAGGGATGGCTACACCTTC.

The rearrangement uses TRBV9 and TRBJ2-2; no definite D call. The V end was cut by 0 bases, the J end by 6 bases, with 12 bases between. The CDR3 runs to 15 residues. Germline V gene data show CDR1 as SGDLS and CDR2 as YYNGEE. The CDR3 spells CASSVGSLAAGELFF. CDR3 in DNA: TGTGCCAGCAGCGTAGGTTCGTTAGCCGCCGGGGAGCTGTTTTTT.

This clone was detected only a few times. The CDR3 is CASSYGGNFNGYTF. The CDR3 DNA sequence: TGTGCCAGCAGTTACGGCGGAAATTTCAATGGCTACACCTTC. This chain uses TRBV6-5 with TRBJ1-2, with D uncertain. The CDR3 length is 14 residues. CDR1 and CDR2 (germline): MNHEY, SVGAGI. Trimming removed 2 bases at V and 6 bases at J, with 13 bases between.

This rearrangement joins TRBV10-1 to TRBJ1-4, with 11 positions matching TRBD1. After removal of 4 bases from V and 0 bases from J, the junction contained 7 bases not matched to a gene. The CDR3 extends over 18 amino acids. Germline V gives CDR1 WNHNN, CDR2 SYGVQD (reference sequence). CDR3 protein: CASSGRRGQGATNEKLFF. For the CDR3, the DNA is TGCGCCAGCAGTGGACGAAGGGGACAGGGGGCAACTAATGAAAAACTGTTTTTT.

Only one count was recorded for this clone. The gene calls are TRBV5-1 and TRBJ1-6; perhaps TRBD1 as D (6 bases). Germline V CDR1 and CDR2: SGHRS, YFSETQ. The CDR3 extends over 15 amino acids. Trimming cost V 0 bases and J 7 bases, with 11 bases left between them. As DNA, the CDR3 is TGCGCCAGCAGCTTGGCCCCGGACAGCAATTCACCCCTCCACTTT. Its translation is CASSLAPDSNSPLHF.

The gene calls are TRBV27 and TRBJ1-2; 12 bases line up with TRBD1. There are 14 residues in the CDR3. Germline V gene sequence: CDR1 MNHEY, CDR2 SMNVEV (reference sequence). CDR3 nucleotide sequence: TGTGTTTCGGGACAGGGGGCCAAAAACTATGGCTACACCTTC. Its translation is CVSGQGAKNYGYTF.

The chain couples TRBV11-1 to TRBJ1-1; 7 nucleotides agree with TRBD1. Trimming at V came to 5 bases and at J to 10 bases, leaving 10 bases not matched to a gene. The CDR3 is 13 amino acids. Germline CDR1 is SGHAT and CDR2 is FQDESV (reference sequence). As DNA, the CDR3 is TGTGCCAGCAGCCCTGGACAGGCGGAAGGAGCTTTCTTT. Residues: CASSPGQAEGAFF. Filled out from reference TRBV11-1 and TRBJ1-1, the complete variable domain reads EAEVAQSPRYKITEKSQAVAFWCDPISGHATLYWYRQILGQGPELLVQFQDESVVDDSQLPKDRFSAERLKGVDSTLKIQPAELGDSAMYLCASSPGQAEGAFFGQGTRLTVV.